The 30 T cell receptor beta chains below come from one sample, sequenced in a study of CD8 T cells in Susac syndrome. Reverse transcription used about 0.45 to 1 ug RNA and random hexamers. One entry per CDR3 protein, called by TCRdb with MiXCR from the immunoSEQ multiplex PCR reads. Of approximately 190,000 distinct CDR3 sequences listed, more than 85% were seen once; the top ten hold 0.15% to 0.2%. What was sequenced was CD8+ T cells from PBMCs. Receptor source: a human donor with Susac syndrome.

The CDR3 is CASSLGQGPQETQYF. Written as DNA, the CDR3 is TGTGCCAGCAGCCTGGGACAGGGCCCCCAAGAGACCCAGTACTTC. The chain recombines TRBV14 with TRBJ2-5, with 9 bases aligning to TRBD1. The V segment lost 4 bases and the J segment 1 base; nucleotides outside the gene matches: 4. CDR1 is SGHDN and CDR2 is FVKESK in the germline V gene. The CDR3 spans 15 residues. Based on the CDR3 plus reference TRBV14 and TRBJ2-5, the full variable domain is EAGVTQFPSHSVIEKGQTVTLRCDPISGHDNLYWYRRVMGKEIKFLLHFVKESKQDESGMPNNRFLAERTGGTYSTLKVQPAELEDSGVYFCASSLGQGPQETQYFGPGTRLLVL.

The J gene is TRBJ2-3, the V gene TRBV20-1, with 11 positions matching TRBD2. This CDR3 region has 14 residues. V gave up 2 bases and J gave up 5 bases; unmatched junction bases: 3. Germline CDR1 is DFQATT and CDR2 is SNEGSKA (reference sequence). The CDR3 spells CSARRLAGQDTQYF. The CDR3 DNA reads TGCAGTGCTAGAAGACTAGCGGGACAAGATACGCAGTATTTT.

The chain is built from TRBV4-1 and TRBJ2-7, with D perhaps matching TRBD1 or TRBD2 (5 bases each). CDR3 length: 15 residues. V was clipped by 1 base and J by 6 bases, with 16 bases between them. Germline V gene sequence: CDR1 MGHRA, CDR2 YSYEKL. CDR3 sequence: CASSQGDGGEREQYF. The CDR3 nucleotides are TGCGCCAGCAGCCAAGGAGATGGGGGAGAACGCGAGCAGTACTTC.

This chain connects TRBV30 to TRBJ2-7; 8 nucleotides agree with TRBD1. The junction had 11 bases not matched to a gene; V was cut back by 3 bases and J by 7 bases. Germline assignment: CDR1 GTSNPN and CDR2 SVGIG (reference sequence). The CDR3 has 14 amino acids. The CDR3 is CAWSRQGLKGEQYF. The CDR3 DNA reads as TGTGCCTGGAGCCGACAGGGGTTGAAGGGGGAGCAGTACTTC.

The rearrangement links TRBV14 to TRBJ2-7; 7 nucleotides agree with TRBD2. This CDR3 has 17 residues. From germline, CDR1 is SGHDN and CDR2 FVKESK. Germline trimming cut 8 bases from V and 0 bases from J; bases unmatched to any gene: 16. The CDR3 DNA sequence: TGTGCCAGCTCTCTTGTGGCTAGCGGCAGAAGCTCCTACGAGCAGTACTTC. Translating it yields CASSLVASGRSSYEQYF.

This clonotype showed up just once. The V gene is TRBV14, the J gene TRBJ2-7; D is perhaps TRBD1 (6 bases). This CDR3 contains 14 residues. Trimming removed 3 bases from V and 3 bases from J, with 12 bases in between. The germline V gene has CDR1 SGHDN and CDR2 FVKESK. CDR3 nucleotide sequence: TGTGCCAGCAGCCATCTGGACAGACTCTACGAGCAGTACTTC. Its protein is CASSHLDRLYEQYF.

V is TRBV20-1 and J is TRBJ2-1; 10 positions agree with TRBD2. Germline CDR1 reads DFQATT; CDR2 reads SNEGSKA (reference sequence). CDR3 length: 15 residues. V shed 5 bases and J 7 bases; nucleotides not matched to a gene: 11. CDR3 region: CSAGPSGGAVNEQFF. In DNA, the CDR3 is TGCAGTGCTGGTCCCAGCGGGGGGGCTGTAAATGAGCAGTTCTTC.

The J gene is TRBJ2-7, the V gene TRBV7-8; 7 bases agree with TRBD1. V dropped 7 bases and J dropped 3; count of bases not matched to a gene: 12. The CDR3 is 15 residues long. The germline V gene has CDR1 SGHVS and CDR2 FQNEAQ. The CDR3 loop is CASTTPGTEGYEQYF. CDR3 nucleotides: TGTGCCAGCACCACCCCGGGGACAGAAGGCTACGAGCAGTACTTC.

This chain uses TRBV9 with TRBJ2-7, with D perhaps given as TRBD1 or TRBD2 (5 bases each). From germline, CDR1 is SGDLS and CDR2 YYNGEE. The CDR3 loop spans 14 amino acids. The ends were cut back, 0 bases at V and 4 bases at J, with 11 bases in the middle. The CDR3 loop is CASSVDRDAYEQYF. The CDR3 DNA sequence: TGTGCCAGCAGCGTAGATAGGGACGCATACGAGCAGTACTTC.

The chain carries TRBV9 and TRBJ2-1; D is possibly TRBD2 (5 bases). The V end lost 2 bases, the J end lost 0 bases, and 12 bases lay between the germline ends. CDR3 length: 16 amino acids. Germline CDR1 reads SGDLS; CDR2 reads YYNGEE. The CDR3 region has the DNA TGTGCCAGCAGCGTCAGCGGTTCTAGCTCCTACAATGAGCAGTTCTTC. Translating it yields CASSVSGSSSYNEQFF.

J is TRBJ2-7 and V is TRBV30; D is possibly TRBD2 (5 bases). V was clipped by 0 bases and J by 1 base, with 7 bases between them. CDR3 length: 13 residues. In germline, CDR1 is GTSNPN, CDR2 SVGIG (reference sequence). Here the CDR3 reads CAWSVRGSYEQYF. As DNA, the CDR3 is TGTGCCTGGAGTGTAAGAGGGTCCTACGAGCAGTACTTC.

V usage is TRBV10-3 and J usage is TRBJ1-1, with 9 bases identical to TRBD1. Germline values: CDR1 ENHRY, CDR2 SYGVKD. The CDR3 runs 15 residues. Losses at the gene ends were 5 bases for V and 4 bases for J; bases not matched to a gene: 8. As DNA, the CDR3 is TGTGCCATCAGTAACACAGGGGGCCTCGGCACTGAAGCTTTCTTT. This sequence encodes CAISNTGGLGTEAFF.

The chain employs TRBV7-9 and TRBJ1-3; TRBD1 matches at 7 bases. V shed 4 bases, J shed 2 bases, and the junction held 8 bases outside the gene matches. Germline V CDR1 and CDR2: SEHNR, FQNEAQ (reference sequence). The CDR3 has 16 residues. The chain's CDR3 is CASSSTQGIPGNTIYF. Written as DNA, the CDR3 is TGTGCCAGCAGCTCAACACAGGGGATCCCTGGAAACACCATATATTTT.

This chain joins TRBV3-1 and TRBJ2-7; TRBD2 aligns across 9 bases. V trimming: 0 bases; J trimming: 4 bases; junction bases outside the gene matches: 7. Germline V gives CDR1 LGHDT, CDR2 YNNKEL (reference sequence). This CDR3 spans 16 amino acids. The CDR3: CASSQDSETSGYEQYF. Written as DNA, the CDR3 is TGTGCCAGCAGCCAAGATTCGGAGACTAGCGGTTACGAGCAGTACTTC.

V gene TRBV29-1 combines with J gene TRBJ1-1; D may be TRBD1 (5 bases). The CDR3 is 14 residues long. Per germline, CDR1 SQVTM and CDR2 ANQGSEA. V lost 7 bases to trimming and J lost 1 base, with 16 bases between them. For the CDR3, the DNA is TGCAGCGCACCTACAGCAGACAGGAACACTGAAGCTTTCTTT. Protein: CSAPTADRNTEAFF.

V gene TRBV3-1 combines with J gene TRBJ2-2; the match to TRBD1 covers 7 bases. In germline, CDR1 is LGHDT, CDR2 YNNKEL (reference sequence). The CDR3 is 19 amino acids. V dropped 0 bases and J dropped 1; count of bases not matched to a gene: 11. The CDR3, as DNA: TGTGCCAGCAGCCAAGAAAGTTTTCCAGGGACAGAGAACACCGGGGAGCTGTTTTTT. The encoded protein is CASSQESFPGTENTGELFF.

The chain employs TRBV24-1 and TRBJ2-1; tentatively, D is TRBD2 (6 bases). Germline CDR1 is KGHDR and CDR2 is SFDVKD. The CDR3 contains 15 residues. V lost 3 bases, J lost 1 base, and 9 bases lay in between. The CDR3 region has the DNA TGTGCCACCAGTGATCAGCGGGTGTCCTACAATGAGCAGTTCTTC. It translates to CATSDQRVSYNEQFF.

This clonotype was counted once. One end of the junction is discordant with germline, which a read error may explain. The DNA for the CDR3 is TGTGCCAACAGCCCGCGGACAGGCTTTCCCTACAATGAGCAGTTCTTC. Translating it yields CANSPRTGFPYNEQFF. The chain joins TRBV5-6 to TRBJ2-1, with 7 bases identical to TRBD1. CDR1 is SGHDT and CDR2 is YYEEEE in the germline V gene. CDR3 size: 16 residues. Full variable domain (remainder filled in from reference TRBV5-6 and TRBJ2-1): DAGVTQSPTHLIKTRGQQVTLRCSPKSGHDTVSWYQQALGQGPQFIFQYYEEEERQRGNFPDRFSGHQFPNYSSELNVNALLLGDSALYLCANSPRTGFPYNEQFFGPGTRLTVL.

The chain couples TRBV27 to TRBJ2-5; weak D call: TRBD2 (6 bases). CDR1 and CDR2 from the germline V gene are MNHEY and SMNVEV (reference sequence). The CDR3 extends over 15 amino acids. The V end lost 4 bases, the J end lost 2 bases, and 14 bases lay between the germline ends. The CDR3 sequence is CASSSGLLFQETQYF. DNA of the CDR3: TGTGCCAGCAGTTCGGGACTCCTTTTTCAAGAGACCCAGTACTTC.

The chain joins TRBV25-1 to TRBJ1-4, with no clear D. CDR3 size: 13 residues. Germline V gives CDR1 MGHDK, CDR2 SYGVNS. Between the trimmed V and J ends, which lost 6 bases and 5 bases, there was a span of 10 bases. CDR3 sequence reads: CASSRTTNEKLFF. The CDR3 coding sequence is TGTGCCAGCAGCAGGACGACGAATGAAAAACTGTTTTTT.

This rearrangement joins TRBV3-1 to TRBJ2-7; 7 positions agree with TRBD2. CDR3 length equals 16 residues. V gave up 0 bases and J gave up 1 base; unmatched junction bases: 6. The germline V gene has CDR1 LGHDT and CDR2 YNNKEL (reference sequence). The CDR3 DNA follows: TGTGCCAGCAGCCAAGAAGCGGGGACTACTTCCTACGAGCAGTACTTC. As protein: CASSQEAGTTSYEQYF.

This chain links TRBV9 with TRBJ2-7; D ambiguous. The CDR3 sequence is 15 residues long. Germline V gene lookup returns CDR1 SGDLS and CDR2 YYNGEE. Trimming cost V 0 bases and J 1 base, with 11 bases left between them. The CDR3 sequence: CASSVDETRSYEQYF. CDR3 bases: TGTGCCAGCAGCGTAGATGAAACGAGGTCCTACGAGCAGTACTTC.

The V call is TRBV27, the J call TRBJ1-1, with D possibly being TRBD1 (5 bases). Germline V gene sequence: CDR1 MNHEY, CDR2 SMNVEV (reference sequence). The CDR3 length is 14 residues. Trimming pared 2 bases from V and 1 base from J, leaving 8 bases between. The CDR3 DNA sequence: TGTGCCAGCAGTTTAGGACATGGGAACACTGAAGCTTTCTTT. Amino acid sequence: CASSLGHGNTEAFF.

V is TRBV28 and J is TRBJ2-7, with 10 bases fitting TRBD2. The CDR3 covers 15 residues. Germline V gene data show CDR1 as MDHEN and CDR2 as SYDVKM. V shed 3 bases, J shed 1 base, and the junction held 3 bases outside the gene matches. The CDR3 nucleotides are TGTGCCAGCAGTTTGCCTAGCGGGGGATCCTACGAGCAGTACTTC. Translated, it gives CASSLPSGGSYEQYF.

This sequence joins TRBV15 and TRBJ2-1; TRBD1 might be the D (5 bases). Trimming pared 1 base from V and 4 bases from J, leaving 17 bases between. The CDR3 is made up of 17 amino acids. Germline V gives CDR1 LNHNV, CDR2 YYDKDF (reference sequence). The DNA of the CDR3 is TGTGCCACCAGCAGAGTTTTTGGGGCAGCAGATTACAATGAGCAGTTCTTC. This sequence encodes CATSRVFGAADYNEQFF.

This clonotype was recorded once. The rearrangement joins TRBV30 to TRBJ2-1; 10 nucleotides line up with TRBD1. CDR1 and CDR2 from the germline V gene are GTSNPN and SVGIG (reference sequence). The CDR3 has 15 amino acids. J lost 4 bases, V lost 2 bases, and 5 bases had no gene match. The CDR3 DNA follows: TGTGCCTGGAGTAGCCGGGACAGGGGTTACAATGAGCAGTTCTTC. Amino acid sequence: CAWSSRDRGYNEQFF. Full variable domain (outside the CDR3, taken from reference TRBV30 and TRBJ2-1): SQTIHQWPATLVQPVGSPLSLECTVEGTSNPNLYWYRQAAGRGLQLLFYSVGIGQISSEVPQNLSASRPQDRQFILSSKKLLLSDSGFYLCAWSSRDRGYNEQFFGPGTRLTVL.

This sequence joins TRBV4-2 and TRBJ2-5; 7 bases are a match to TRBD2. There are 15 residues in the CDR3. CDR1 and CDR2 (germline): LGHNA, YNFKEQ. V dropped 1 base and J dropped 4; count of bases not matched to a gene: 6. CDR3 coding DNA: TGTGCCAGCAGCCAAGGCGGGAGCGGGATAGAGACCCAGTACTTC. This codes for CASSQGGSGIETQYF.

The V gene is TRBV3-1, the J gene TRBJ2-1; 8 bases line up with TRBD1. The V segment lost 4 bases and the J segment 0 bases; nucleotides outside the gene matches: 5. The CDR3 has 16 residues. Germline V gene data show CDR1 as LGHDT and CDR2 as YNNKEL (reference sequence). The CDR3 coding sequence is TGTGCCAGCAGCCGACAGGGGCCGAACTCCTACAATGAGCAGTTCTTC. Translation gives CASSRQGPNSYNEQFF.

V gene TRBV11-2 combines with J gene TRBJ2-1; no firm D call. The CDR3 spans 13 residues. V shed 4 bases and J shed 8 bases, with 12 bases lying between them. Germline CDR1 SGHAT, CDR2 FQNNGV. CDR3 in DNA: TGTGCCAGCAGCTCCGCCGCCTCTTATGAGCAGTTCTTC. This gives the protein CASSSAASYEQFF.

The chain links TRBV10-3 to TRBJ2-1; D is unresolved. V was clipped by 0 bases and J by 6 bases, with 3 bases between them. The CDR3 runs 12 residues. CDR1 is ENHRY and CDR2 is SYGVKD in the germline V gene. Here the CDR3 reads CAISESSNEQFF. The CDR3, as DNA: TGTGCCATCAGTGAGTCATCCAATGAGCAGTTCTTC.